The 2 T cell receptor beta chains in this list originate from one sample, sequenced in a study of blood T cell repertoires in COVID-19. Sequencing used immunoSEQ multiplex PCR; TCRdb keeps in-frame clones, though not all of them. The sample has about 72,000 clones; over 75% are singletons. Sequenced sample: peripheral blood. Receptors originate from a man aged 65-85 years with active or convalescent COVID-19.

CDR3 nucleotide sequence: TGCAGCGTTGCTCTCTATGGCTACACCTTC. Residues: CSVALYGYTF. This rearrangement joins TRBV29-1 to TRBJ1-2; no reliable D call. The ends were cut back, 4 bases at V and 4 bases at J, with 4 bases in the middle. Germline assignment: CDR1 SQVTM and CDR2 ANQGSEA. CDR3 length equals 10 residues.

V usage is TRBV19 and J usage is TRBJ1-2; the D gene is possibly TRBD1 (6 bases). The CDR3 consists of 15 residues. V was shortened by 6 bases and J by 6 bases, with 20 bases between the two germline ends. Germline CDR1 reads LNHDA; CDR2 reads SQIVND (reference sequence). The CDR3 spells CASSPHSDRTDGYTF. The DNA for the CDR3 is TGTGCCAGTAGCCCACACTCAGACAGGACGGATGGCTACACCTTC.